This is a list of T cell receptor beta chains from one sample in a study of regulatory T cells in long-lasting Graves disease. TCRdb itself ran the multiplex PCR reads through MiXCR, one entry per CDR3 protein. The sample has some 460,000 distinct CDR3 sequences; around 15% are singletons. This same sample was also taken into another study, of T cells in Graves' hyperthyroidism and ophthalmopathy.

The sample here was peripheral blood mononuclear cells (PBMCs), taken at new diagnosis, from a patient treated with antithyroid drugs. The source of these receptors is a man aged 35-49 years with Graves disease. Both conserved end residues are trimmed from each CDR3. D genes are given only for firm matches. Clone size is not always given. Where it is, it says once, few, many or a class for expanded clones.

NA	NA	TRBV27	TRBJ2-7	ASGATGYEQY
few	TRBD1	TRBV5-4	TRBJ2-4	ASSASLTGGWDKNIQY
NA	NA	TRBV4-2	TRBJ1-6	ASSSVDNSPLH
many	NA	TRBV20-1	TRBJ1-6	SARRGLDSPLH
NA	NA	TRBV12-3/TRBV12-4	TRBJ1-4	ASSFDGRIKGEKLF
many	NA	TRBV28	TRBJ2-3	ASSLLGPTDTQY
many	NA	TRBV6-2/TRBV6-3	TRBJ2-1	ASSYGGVLNEQF
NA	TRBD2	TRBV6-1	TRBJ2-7	ASSETQFGGSFEQY
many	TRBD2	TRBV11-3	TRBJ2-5	ASSFSSGDSQETQY
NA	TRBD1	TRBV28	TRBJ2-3	ASGTGALDTQY